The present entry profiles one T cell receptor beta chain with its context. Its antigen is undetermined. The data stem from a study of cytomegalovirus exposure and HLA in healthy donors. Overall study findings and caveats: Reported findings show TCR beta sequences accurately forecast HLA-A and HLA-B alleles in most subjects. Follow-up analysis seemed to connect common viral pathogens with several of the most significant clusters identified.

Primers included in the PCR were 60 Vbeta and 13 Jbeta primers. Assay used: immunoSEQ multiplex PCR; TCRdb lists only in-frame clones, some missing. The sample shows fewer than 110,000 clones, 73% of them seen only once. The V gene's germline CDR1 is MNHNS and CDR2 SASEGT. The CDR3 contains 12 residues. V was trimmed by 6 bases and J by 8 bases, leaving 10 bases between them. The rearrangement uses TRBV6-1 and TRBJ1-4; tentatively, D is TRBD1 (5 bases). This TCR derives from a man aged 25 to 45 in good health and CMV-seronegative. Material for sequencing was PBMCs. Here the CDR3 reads CASRQGREKLFF. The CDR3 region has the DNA TGTGCCAGCAGGCAGGGCAGGGAAAAACTGTTTTTT.